The clone carrying this T cell receptor (beta chain) was detected many times. Its target is unknown. Unique molecular identifiers tagged the TCRbeta library. TCRdb independently ran MiXCR on the PCR reads; one entry per CDR3 protein. The sample yields tens of thousands of distinct CDR3 sequences, 4.9% seen once. The entry originates in a study of T-cell reconstitution after alpha-beta-depleted transplantation in children. Regarding the study as a whole: Newly produced T cells mostly accounted for T-cell counts and diversity one year post-transplant.

V gave up 5 bases and J gave up 7 bases; unmatched junction bases: 10. The V gene's germline CDR1 is SQVTM and CDR2 ANQGSEA. The CDR3 extends over 14 amino acids. The receptor's source is a boy younger than two who had a stem cell transplant for acute myeloid leukemia, so the T cells may come from the graft donor. Source: PBMCs, mostly from graft donor cells, taken 180 days after TCRalphabeta/CD19-depleted stem cell transplant. V and J are TRBV29-1 and TRBJ2-1; TRBD1 matches at 8 bases. The CDR3 region has the DNA TGCAGCGTTAAGGACAGGGAGGTGAGGAATGAGCAGTTCTTC. Amino acid sequence: CSVKDREVRNEQFF.